These T cell receptor beta chains were read from a single sample in a study of T cell repertoires in cytomegalovirus infection. TCRdb called the reads again in MiXCR, with one record for every CDR3 protein. The data hold 560,000 or so distinct CDR3 sequences, with about 15% observed a single time. Sequencing was carried out using CD8+ T cells from PBMCs. The receptors were sampled from a human donor in good health (CMV status not recorded). Some clones in this sample may be carry-over from other donors' samples. Each CDR3 is given with its conserved first and last residue. D genes are given only for firm matches. Size tells how often a clone was seen (once, few, many) or the class of an expanded clone, and some rows leave it out.

TRBV5-6	-	TRBD2	TRBJ2-7	TGTGCCAGCAGCTTGGGGGAGGGGCAGATCTACGAGCAGTACTTC	CASSLGEGQIYEQYF
TRBV14	few	-	TRBJ2-2	TGTGCCAGCAGCCAAGATAGGAGGGTCACCGGGGAGCTGTTTTTT	CASSQDRRVTGELFF
TRBV3-1	-	TRBD1	TRBJ1-5	TGTGCCAGCAGCCAAGATCCGGGCAGGGGGGAGCCCCAGCATTTT	CASSQDPGRGEPQHF
TRBV28	many	-	TRBJ2-5	TGTGCCAGCAGTCCTGGAGGGGAGCAAGAGACCCAGTACTTC	CASSPGGEQETQYF
TRBV20-1	-	-	TRBJ1-2	TGCAGTGCCCAGGGACGGTCTGCAGGTGGCTACACCTTC	CSAQGRSAGGYTF
TRBV28	many	TRBD1	TRBJ1-3	TGTGCCAGCAGTTCTACAGGGGCTGGAAACACCATATATTTT	CASSSTGAGNTIYF
TRBV20-1	-	-	TRBJ2-7	TGCAGTGCCATCACCTATGGGGATCACTCCTACGAGCAGTACTTC	CSAITYGDHSYEQYF
TRBV10-3	-	TRBD2	TRBJ2-7	TGTGCCATCAGTGATGAGCGGGGGGAGGAAGAGCAGTACTTC	CAISDERGEEEQYF
TRBV12-5	many	-	TRBJ2-1	TGTGCTAGTGGTTCCCCGGGGGGCCTTTACAATGAGCAGTTCTTC	CASGSPGGLYNEQFF
TRBV5-1	-	TRBD2	TRBJ2-5	TGCGCCAGCAAATCATGGGCGGGAGAAGGGCAAGAGACCCAGTACTTC	CASKSWAGEGQETQYF
TRBV7-2	many	TRBD1	TRBJ2-1	TGTGCCAGCAGCTTATACAGGGGAATAGGGGATGAGCAGTTCTTC	CASSLYRGIGDEQFF
TRBV9	many	-	TRBJ2-1	TGTGCCAGCAGCGAGACAGACGGCGAGCAGTTCTTC	CASSETDGEQFF
TRBV7-8	many	-	TRBJ2-3	TGTGCCAGCAGCCACACACCCCTAGGAGCAGATACGCAGTATTTT	CASSHTPLGADTQYF
TRBV10-3	many	TRBD1	TRBJ1-2	TGTGCCATCAGGTCACGGGACAGGGCGCCCTATGGCTACACCTTC	CAIRSRDRAPYGYTF
TRBV4-1	many	-	TRBJ2-2	TGCGCCAGCAGCCAAGAGTTGAGGGCTGTCGGGGAGCTGTTTTTT	CASSQELRAVGELFF
TRBV7-9	many	TRBD2	TRBJ2-7	TGTGTCAGCAGCGCCGGACTAGCGGGGGGCTCTTGGGAGCAGTACTTC	CVSSAGLAGGSWEQYF
TRBV7-7	many	-	TRBJ2-5	TGTGCTAGCAGCTTAGTGGCCGGATCACAAGAGACCCAGTACTTC	CASSLVAGSQETQYF
TRBV15	-	-	TRBJ2-2	TGTGCCACCAGCTTAGAGAACACCGGGGAGCTGTTTTTT	CATSLENTGELFF
TRBV19	many	TRBD2	TRBJ2-1	TGTGCCAGTAGTCCCCACTACCGGGAGGTCTACAATGAGCAGTTCTTC	CASSPHYREVYNEQFF
TRBV27	many	-	TRBJ1-1	TGTGCCAGCAGTTCCCGCCAAGGGAACACTGAAGCTTTCTTT	CASSSRQGNTEAFF
TRBV7-9	many	-	TRBJ2-3	TGTGCCAGCAGCGGCCCCCGAGGTAGCACAGATACGCAGTATTTT	CASSGPRGSTDTQYF
TRBV7-7	-	-	TRBJ1-1	TGTGCCAGCAGCTTAAGGGGTTTTTTAGGGGAGGCTGAAGCTTTCTTT	CASSLRGFLGEAEAFF
TRBV7-2	many	-	TRBJ1-5	TGTGCCAGCGGGAACCGGGGCAATCAGCCCCAGCATTTT	CASGNRGNQPQHF